This T cell receptor beta chain was captured by sequencing in a study of T-cell reconstitution after alpha-beta-depleted transplantation in children. Whole-study findings and limits: At day 60, the high TCRbeta diversity found in some patients originated from recipient T cells and thymic progenitors that had survived. Two months or so post-transplant, alpha-beta T cells reportedly derived from several hundred expanded graft clones.

In the case of this clonotype: Its antigen is unidentified.

Germline values: CDR1 SGHAT, CDR2 FQDESV (reference sequence). CDR3 length: 19 amino acids. V lost 2 bases to trimming and J lost 6 bases, with 27 bases between them. Preparation of the TCRbeta library involved a method that used unique molecular identifiers. TCRdb re-analysed the PCR reads in MiXCR, keeping a single row per CDR3 protein. The profile shows 780,000 or so distinct CDR3 sequences, about 16% of them singletons. The chain recombines TRBV11-1 with TRBJ2-3, with D possibly TRBD2 on 6 matching bases. The sequence came from a male patient between 5 and 17 years old who had a stem cell transplant for acute lymphoblastic leukemia, so the T cells may come from the graft donor. Material: PBMCs, mostly from graft donor cells, obtained 360 days after TCRalphabeta/CD19-depleted stem cell transplant. The CDR3 loop reads CASSLRVYRQRRGRDTQYF. The DNA for the CDR3 is TGTGCCAGCAGCTTAAGAGTATATCGTCAGCGGCGAGGGAGGGATACGCAGTATTTT.